These 23 T cell receptor beta chains share one sample of origin, sequenced in a study of blood T cell repertoires in COVID-19. Some clones are missing from TCRdb's copy, which holds only in-frame ones; the method was immunoSEQ multiplex PCR. The sample lists under 60,000 clones; 70% to 90% were seen once. The sequencing sample was made of peripheral blood. The receptor set was obtained from a human donor in a cohort sampled during active COVID-19.

This clone has a single count. The V call is TRBV4-3, the J call TRBJ2-6; D call uncertain. V lost 0 bases and J 1 base, leaving 4 bases between the germline ends. This CDR3 has 15 residues. Germline V gene data show CDR1 as LGHNA and CDR2 as YSLEER. The CDR3 DNA reads as TGCGCCAGCAGCCAAGATATATCTGGGGCCAACGTCCTGACTTTC. As protein: CASSQDISGANVLTF.

V and J are TRBV19 and TRBJ1-2; TRBD1 aligns across 9 bases. The length of the CDR3 is 13 residues. Germline V gene lookup returns CDR1 LNHDA and CDR2 SQIVND (reference sequence). V was clipped by 8 bases and J by 8 bases; unmatched bases: 9. The CDR3 DNA reads as TGTGCCAGTGACCCCCGGACAGGGGTCGGCTACACCTTC. As protein: CASDPRTGVGYTF. Drawing the rest from reference TRBV19 and TRBJ1-2, the complete variable domain is DGGITQSPKYLFRKEGQNVTLSCEQNLNHDAMYWYRQDPGQGLRLIYYSQIVNDFQKGDIAEGYSVSREKKESFPLTVTSAQKNPTAFYLCASDPRTGVGYTFGSGTRLTVV.

By frequency in the sample, this clone is hyperexpanded. This sequence joins TRBV19 and TRBJ1-2; weak D call: TRBD1 (5 bases). CDR3 length: 12 amino acids. Trimming pared 7 bases from V and 8 bases from J, leaving 14 bases between. Germline values: CDR1 LNHDA, CDR2 SQIVND (reference sequence). DNA of the CDR3: TGTGCCAGTAAGGAGGGGAGCGGAGGCTACACCTTC. Encoded protein: CASKEGSGGYTF.

The V and J genes are TRBV6-6 and TRBJ2-7; 7 positions agree with TRBD1. J was trimmed by 7 bases and V by 6 bases; bases with no gene match: 3. Germline loops: CDR1 MNHNY, CDR2 SVGAGI (reference sequence). The CDR3 length is 11 residues. The CDR3 nucleotides read TGTGCCAGCAGCTCCAGGGGGGAGCAGTACTTC. Amino acids: CASSSRGEQYF.

This clone is categorized as medium-sized. This chain uses TRBV27 with TRBJ1-2, with no clear D. Germline values: CDR1 MNHEY, CDR2 SMNVEV (reference sequence). Trimming shortened V by 3 bases and J by 3 bases, and 8 bases separated the two germline ends. This CDR3 comprises 13 residues. The CDR3 DNA follows: TGTGCCAGCAGTTTGATAGGAGACTATGGCTACACCTTC. Protein: CASSLIGDYGYTF.

This clone occurred once. The V gene is TRBV18, the J gene TRBJ1-2; 8 bases line up with TRBD1. With V trimmed by 3 bases and J by 5 bases, 5 bases remained unmatched. Germline values: CDR1 KGHSH, CDR2 LQKENI. This CDR3 has 14 residues. CDR3 region: CASSPGQDLYGYTF. The CDR3 nucleotides are TGTGCCAGCTCACCGGGACAGGACCTATATGGCTACACCTTC. The complete variable domain, with remaining parts taken from reference TRBV18 and TRBJ1-2, reads NAGVMQNPRHLVRRRGQEARLRCSPMKGHSHVYWYRQLPEEGLKFMVYLQKENIIDESGMPKERFSAEFPKEGPSILRIQQVVRGDSAAYFCASSPGQDLYGYTFGSGTRLTVV.

The chain joins TRBV18 to TRBJ2-3; 8 nucleotides match TRBD2. V trimming: 2 bases; J trimming: 0 bases; junction bases outside the gene matches: 10. Germline lookup yields CDR1 KGHSH and CDR2 LQKENI. The CDR3 totals 18 residues. DNA of the CDR3: TGTGCCAGCTCACCAGGCTTAGCGGGGCCTCTTAGCACAGATACGCAGTATTTT. Protein: CASSPGLAGPLSTDTQYF.

The J gene is TRBJ2-3, the V gene TRBV5-6; TRBD1 matches at 10 bases. This CDR3 region has 15 residues. CDR1 is SGHDT and CDR2 is YYEEEE in the germline V gene. J gave up 3 bases and V 1 base, and 2 bases lay outside the gene matches. This CDR3 is CASSLLGQGTDTQYF. The CDR3 nucleotides read TGTGCCAGCAGCTTGCTGGGACAGGGGACAGATACGCAGTATTTT.

V is TRBV6-6 and J is TRBJ2-5; 7 nucleotides line up with TRBD2. The length of the CDR3 is 15 residues. Germline V gene lookup returns CDR1 MNHNY and CDR2 SVGAGI (reference sequence). Unmatched junction bases numbered 4, after V lost 3 bases and J lost 0 bases. This chain's CDR3 is CASSYRAGNQETQYF. Written as DNA, the CDR3 is TGTGCCAGCAGTTATCGAGCGGGGAACCAAGAGACCCAGTACTTC.

The chain employs TRBV30 and TRBJ2-1; D uncertain. This CDR3 contains 11 residues. The V and J ends lost 2 bases and 11 bases respectively, with 10 bases between them. Germline values: CDR1 GTSNPN, CDR2 SVGIG (reference sequence). CDR3 sequence (DNA): TGTGCCTGGAGTCTCGACTTTCAGCAGTTCTTC. Its translation is CAWSLDFQQFF.

V and J are TRBV7-2 and TRBJ1-1; D gene uncertain. V lost 1 base, J lost 1 base, and 7 bases lay in between. The CDR3 loop spans 14 amino acids. Germline V gene data show CDR1 as SGHTA and CDR2 as FQGNSA. CDR3 coding DNA: TGTGCCAGCAGCTTAGGACACCAGAACACTGAAGCTTTCTTT. It yields the protein CASSLGHQNTEAFF.

The chain has TRBV19 and TRBJ2-1; D not certain. CDR1 is LNHDA and CDR2 is SQIVND in the germline V gene (reference sequence). Trimming took off 3 bases at V and 0 bases at J, with 12 bases between the two ends. The CDR3 loop spans 16 amino acids. CDR3 nucleotide sequence: TGTGCCAGTAGTATTCTTGGCGGCCTCTCCTACAATGAGCAGTTCTTC. Protein sequence: CASSILGGLSYNEQFF.

The rearrangement joins TRBV7-2 to TRBJ1-3; D unclear. The ends were cut back, 1 base at V and 0 bases at J, with 4 bases in the middle. The CDR3 is 14 residues long. The germline CDR1 and CDR2 sequences are SGHTA and FQGNSA. Here the CDR3 reads CASSLDNSGNTIYF. The CDR3 DNA reads as TGTGCCAGCAGCTTAGACAACTCTGGAAACACCATATATTTT.

The V gene is TRBV9, the J gene TRBJ2-2; D is possibly TRBD1 (6 bases). V was trimmed by 3 bases and J by 5 bases, leaving 8 bases between them. The CDR3 has 13 amino acids. Germline V gene lookup returns CDR1 SGDLS and CDR2 YYNGEE. For the CDR3, the DNA is TGTGCCAGCAGCGCCAGGGGAACCGGGGAGCTGTTTTTT. Its protein product is CASSARGTGELFF.

The chain joins TRBV25-1 to TRBJ2-1, with 11 bases lining up with TRBD1. The length of the CDR3 is 14 residues. Germline V gene data show CDR1 as MGHDK and CDR2 as SYGVNS. With 7 bases clipped from V and 5 bases from J, the junction kept 4 bases outside the gene matches. CDR3 loop: CASTGDRGNNEQFF. For the CDR3, the DNA is TGTGCCAGCACTGGGGACAGGGGGAACAATGAGCAGTTCTTC. The whole variable domain, filled in from reference TRBV25-1 and TRBJ2-1, reads EADIYQTPRYLVIGTGKKITLECSQTMGHDKMYWYQQDPGMELHLIHYSYGVNSTEKGDLSSESTVSRIRTEHFPLTLESARPSHTSQYLCASTGDRGNNEQFFGPGTRLTVL.

V is TRBV29-1 and J is TRBJ1-1; a weak D match, TRBD1 (5 bases). The CDR3 is 13 amino acids. Per germline, CDR1 SQVTM and CDR2 ANQGSEA. With 7 bases removed from V and 3 bases from J, the gap between germline ends came to 15 bases. The CDR3 reads CSGSVGGYTEAFF. DNA for the CDR3: TGCAGCGGCTCTGTGGGGGGTTACACTGAAGCTTTCTTT.

This chain connects TRBV28 to TRBJ2-7; D may be TRBD1 (6 bases). The CDR3 length is 14 residues. Germline assignment: CDR1 MDHEN and CDR2 SYDVKM. Deletions cut 3 bases from V and 2 bases from J, with 11 bases between. CDR3 in amino acids: CASSLDHRAYEQYF. The CDR3 DNA follows: TGTGCCAGCAGTTTGGACCACAGGGCCTACGAGCAGTACTTC.

Concerning this clone: At one of its ends the junction is not consistent with the germline gene, which may arise from a read error. The chain links TRBV19 to TRBJ2-7; 8 nucleotides align to TRBD2. CDR1 and CDR2 from the germline V gene are LNHDA and SQIVND (reference sequence). This CDR3 is 14 amino acids long. The CDR3 DNA is TGTGCCAGTCGCCTCCGGGGGGGCTCCAACGAGCAGTACTTC. Its protein product is CASRLRGGSNEQYF.

The chain has TRBV30 and TRBJ1-5; D is possibly TRBD1 (6 bases). Germline CDR1 and CDR2: GTSNPN and SVGIG (reference sequence). The CDR3 length is 16 residues. V lost 3 bases to trimming and J lost 5 bases, with 20 bases between them. The CDR3 loop is CAWRAGGQGRDQPQHF. The CDR3 DNA reads as TGTGCCTGGAGAGCCGGGGGGCAGGGGAGGGATCAGCCCCAGCATTTT. The whole variable domain, filled in from reference TRBV30 and TRBJ1-5, reads SQTIHQWPATLVQPVGSPLSLECTVEGTSNPNLYWYRQAAGRGLQLLFYSVGIGQISSEVPQNLSASRPQDRQFILSSKKLLLSDSGFYLCAWRAGGQGRDQPQHFGDGTRLSIL.

The J gene is TRBJ1-5, the V gene TRBV13; D remains ambiguous. The V gene lost 2 bases and the J gene lost 2 bases, with 19 bases spanning the gap. This CDR3 comprises 18 residues. The germline V gene encodes CDR1 PRHDT and CDR2 FYEKMQ (reference sequence). The CDR3 loop is CASSLRRADPFGNQPQHF. In DNA, the CDR3 is TGTGCCAGCAGCTTACGGCGGGCCGATCCATTTGGCAATCAGCCCCAGCATTTT.

This chain joins TRBV18 and TRBJ2-4; D may be TRBD2 (7 bases). The germline CDR1 and CDR2 sequences are KGHSH and LQKENI. V lost 7 bases and J 0 bases, leaving 25 bases between the germline ends. The CDR3 sequence is 19 residues long. The CDR3 DNA sequence: TGTGCCAGCTTTTCCGGGGGGCGTGTGAGCAGGGGAGCCAAAAACATTCAGTACTTC. It yields the protein CASFSGGRVSRGAKNIQYF.

This clone was detected once. The V gene is TRBV5-4, the J gene TRBJ1-2; 7 bases are shared with TRBD1. Germline CDR1 and CDR2: SGHNT and YYREEE (reference sequence). J lost 8 bases, V lost 5 bases, and 6 bases had no gene match. CDR3 size: 12 residues. The CDR3 here is CASSEQGFGYTF. CDR3 DNA sequence: TGTGCCAGCAGTGAACAGGGGTTCGGCTACACCTTC.

This chain uses TRBV10-3 with TRBJ2-2; possibly TRBD1 for D (6 bases). CDR1 and CDR2 from the germline V gene are ENHRY and SYGVKD. This CDR3 comprises 14 residues. The V end was cut by 7 bases, the J end by 4 bases, with 13 bases between. The CDR3 region has the DNA TGTGCCATCACCAACCCCAGGGGCACCGGGGAGCTGTTTTTT. Residues: CAITNPRGTGELFF.